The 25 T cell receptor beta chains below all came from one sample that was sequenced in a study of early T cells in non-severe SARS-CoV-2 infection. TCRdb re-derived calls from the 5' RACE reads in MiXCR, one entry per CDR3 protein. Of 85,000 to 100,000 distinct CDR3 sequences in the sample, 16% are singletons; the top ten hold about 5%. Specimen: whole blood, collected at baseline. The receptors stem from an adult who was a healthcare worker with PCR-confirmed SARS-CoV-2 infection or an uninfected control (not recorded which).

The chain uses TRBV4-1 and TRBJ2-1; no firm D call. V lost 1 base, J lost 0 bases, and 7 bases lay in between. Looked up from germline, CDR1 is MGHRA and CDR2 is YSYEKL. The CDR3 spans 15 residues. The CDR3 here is CASSQARPSYNEQFF. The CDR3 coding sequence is TGCGCCAGCAGCCAAGCCCGCCCCTCCTACAATGAGCAGTTCTTC.

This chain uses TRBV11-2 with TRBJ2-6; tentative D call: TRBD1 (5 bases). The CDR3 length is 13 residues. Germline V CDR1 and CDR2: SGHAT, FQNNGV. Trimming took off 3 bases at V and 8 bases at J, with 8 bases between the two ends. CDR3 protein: CASSFQGTNVLTF. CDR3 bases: TGTGCCAGCAGCTTCCAGGGAACCAACGTCCTGACTTTC.

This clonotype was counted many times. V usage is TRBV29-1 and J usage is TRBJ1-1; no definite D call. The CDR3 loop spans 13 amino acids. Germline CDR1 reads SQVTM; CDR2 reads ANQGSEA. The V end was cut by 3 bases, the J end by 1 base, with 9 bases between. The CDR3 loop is CSVEKATNTEAFF. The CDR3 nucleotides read TGCAGCGTTGAGAAGGCCACGAACACTGAAGCTTTCTTT.

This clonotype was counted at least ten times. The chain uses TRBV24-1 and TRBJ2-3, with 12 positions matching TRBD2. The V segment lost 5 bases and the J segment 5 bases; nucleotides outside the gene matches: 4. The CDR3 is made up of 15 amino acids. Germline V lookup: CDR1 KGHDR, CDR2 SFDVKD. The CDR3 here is CATSGELAGGDTQYF. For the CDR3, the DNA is TGTGCCACCAGTGGTGAACTAGCGGGAGGAGATACGCAGTATTTT.

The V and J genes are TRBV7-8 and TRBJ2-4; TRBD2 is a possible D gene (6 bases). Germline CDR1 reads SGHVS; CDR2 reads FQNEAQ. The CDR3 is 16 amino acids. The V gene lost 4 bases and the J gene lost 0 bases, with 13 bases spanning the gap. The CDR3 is CASSSTGTLAKNIQYF. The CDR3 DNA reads TGTGCCAGCAGCTCAACCGGGACTTTAGCCAAAAACATTCAGTACTTC. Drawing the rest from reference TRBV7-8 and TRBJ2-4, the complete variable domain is GAGVSQSPRYKVAKRGQDVALRCDPISGHVSLFWYQQALGQGPEFLTYFQNEAQLDKSGLPSDRFFAERPEGSVSTLKIQRTQQEDSAVYLCASSSTGTLAKNIQYFGAGTRLSVL.

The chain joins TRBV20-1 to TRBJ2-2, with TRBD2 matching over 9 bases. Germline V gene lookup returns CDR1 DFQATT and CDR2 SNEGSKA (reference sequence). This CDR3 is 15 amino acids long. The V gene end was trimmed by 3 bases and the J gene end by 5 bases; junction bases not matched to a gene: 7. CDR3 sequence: CSARSSGGPTGELFF. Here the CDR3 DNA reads TGCAGTGCTAGGAGTAGCGGGGGCCCAACCGGGGAGCTGTTTTTT.

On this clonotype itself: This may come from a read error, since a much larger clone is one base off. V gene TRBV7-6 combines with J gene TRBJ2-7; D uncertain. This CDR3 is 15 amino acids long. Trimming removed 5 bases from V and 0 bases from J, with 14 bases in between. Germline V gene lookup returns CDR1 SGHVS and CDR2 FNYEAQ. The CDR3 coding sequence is TGTGCCAGCAGCCAGTCGGCCCAGAGCTCCTACGAGCAGTACTTC. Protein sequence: CASSQSAQSSYEQYF. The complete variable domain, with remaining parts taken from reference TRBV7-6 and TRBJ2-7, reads GAGVSQSPRYKVTKRGQDVALRCDPISGHVSLYWYRQALGQGPEFLTYFNYEAQQDKSGLPNDRFSAERPEGSISTLTIQRTEQRDSAMYRCASSQSAQSSYEQYFGPGTRLTVT.

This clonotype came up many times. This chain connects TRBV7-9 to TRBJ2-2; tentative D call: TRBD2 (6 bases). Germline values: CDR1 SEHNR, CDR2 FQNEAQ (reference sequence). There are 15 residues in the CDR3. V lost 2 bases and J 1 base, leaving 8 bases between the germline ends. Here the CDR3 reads CASSLREWNTGELFF. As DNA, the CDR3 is TGTGCCAGCAGCTTACGGGAGTGGAACACCGGGGAGCTGTTTTTT.

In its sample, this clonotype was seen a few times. The CDR3 DNA is TGTGCCAGCAGCCCGAACAGGGAGATTAGCGGCTACACCTTC. Translated: CASSPNREISGYTF. V is TRBV7-8 and J is TRBJ1-2; D might be TRBD1 (6 bases). Trimming stripped 5 bases from V and 8 bases from J, with 18 bases between. CDR1 and CDR2 from the germline V gene are SGHVS and FQNEAQ. The CDR3 has 14 amino acids.

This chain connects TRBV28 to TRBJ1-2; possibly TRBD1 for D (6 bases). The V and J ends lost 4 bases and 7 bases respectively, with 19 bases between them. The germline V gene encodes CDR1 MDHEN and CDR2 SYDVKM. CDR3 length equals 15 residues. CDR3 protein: CASSSPQTGIGGYTF. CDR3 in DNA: TGTGCCAGCAGTTCCCCCCAAACAGGGATTGGTGGCTACACCTTC.

The CDR3 sequence: CASRSEATNEKLFF. The CDR3 DNA reads as TGTGCCAGCAGATCGGAAGCAACTAATGAAAAACTGTTTTTT. This chain joins TRBV6-8 and TRBJ1-4; unclear D gene. CDR1 and CDR2 from the germline V gene are MNHGY and SAAAGT. Trimming stripped 6 bases from V and 0 bases from J, with 8 bases between. The CDR3 consists of 14 residues.

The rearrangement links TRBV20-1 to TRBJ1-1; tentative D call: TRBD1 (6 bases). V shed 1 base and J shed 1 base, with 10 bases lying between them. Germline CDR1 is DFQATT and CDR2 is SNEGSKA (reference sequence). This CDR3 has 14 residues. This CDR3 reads CSARGPTGNTEAFF. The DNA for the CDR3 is TGCAGTGCTAGAGGACCGACAGGGAACACTGAAGCTTTCTTT.

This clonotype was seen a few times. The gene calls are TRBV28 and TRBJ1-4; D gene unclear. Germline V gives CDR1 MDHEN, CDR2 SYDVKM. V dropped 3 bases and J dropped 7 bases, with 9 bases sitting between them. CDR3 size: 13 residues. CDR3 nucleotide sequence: TGTGCCAGCAGTTTCCGACGTCCTGAAAAACTGTTTTTT. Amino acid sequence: CASSFRRPEKLFF. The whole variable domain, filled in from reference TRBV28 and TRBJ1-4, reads DVKVTQSSRYLVKRTGEKVFLECVQDMDHENMFWYRQDPGLGLRLIYFSYDVKMKEKGDIPEGYSVSREKKERFSLILESASTNQTSMYLCASSFRRPEKLFFGSGTQLSVL.

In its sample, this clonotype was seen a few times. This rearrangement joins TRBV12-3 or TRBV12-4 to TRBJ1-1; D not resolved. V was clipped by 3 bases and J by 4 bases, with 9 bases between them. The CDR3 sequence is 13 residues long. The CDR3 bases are TGTGCCAGCAGTTTGAGGGCTCGCACTGAAGCTTTCTTT. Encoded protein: CASSLRARTEAFF.

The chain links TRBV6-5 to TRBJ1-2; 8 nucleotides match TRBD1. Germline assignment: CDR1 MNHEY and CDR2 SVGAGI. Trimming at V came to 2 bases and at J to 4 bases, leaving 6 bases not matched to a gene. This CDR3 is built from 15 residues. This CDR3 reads CASSYATGAGYGYTF. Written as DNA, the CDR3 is TGTGCCAGCAGTTACGCGACAGGGGCCGGCTATGGCTACACCTTC.

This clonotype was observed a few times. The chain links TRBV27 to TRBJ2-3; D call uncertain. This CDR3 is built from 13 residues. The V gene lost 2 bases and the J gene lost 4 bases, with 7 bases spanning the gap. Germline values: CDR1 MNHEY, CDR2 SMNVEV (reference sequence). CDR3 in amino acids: CASSLIPSDTQYF. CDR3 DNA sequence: TGTGCCAGCAGTTTAATCCCGTCAGATACGCAGTATTTT.

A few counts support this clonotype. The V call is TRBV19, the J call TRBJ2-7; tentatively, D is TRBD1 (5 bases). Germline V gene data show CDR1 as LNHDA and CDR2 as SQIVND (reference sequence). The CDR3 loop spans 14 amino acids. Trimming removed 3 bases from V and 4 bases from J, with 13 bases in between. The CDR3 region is CASSITGAPYEQYF. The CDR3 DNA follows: TGTGCCAGTAGTATCACAGGCGCACCTTACGAGCAGTACTTC.

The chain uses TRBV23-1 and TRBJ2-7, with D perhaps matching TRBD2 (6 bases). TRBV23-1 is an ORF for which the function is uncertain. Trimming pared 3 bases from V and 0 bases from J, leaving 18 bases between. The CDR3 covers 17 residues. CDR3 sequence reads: CASSQGVRGRLSYEQYF. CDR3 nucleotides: TGCGCCAGCAGTCAGGGTGTCCGGGGGAGGCTCTCCTACGAGCAGTACTTC.

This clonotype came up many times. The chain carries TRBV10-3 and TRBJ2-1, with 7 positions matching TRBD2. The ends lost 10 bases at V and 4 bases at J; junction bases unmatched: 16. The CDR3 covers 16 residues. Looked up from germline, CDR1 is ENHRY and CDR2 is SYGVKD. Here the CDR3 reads CATQGSGPTIYNEQFF. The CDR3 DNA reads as TGTGCCACCCAAGGTAGCGGGCCAACTATATACAATGAGCAGTTCTTC.

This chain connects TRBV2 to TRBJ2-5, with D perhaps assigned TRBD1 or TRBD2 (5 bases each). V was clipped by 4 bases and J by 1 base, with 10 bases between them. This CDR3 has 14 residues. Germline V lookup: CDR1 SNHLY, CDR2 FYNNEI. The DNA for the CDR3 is TGTGCCAGCAGTGGGGACCCGGCCCAAGAGACCCAGTACTTC. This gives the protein CASSGDPAQETQYF.

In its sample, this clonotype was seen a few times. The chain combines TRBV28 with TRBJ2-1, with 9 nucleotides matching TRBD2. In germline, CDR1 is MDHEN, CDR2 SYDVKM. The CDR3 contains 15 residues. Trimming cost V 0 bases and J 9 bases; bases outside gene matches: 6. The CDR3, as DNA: TGTGCCAGCAGTTTATGGGCGGGAGGGACAGTTGAGCAGTTCTTC. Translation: CASSLWAGGTVEQFF.

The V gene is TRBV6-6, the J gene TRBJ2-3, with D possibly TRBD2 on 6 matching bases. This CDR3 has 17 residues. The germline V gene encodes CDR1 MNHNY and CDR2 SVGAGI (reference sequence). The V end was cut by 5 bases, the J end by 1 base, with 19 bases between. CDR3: CASSDRRDFGRTDTQYF. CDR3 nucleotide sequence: TGTGCCAGCAGTGATCGGCGGGATTTTGGACGCACAGATACGCAGTATTTT.

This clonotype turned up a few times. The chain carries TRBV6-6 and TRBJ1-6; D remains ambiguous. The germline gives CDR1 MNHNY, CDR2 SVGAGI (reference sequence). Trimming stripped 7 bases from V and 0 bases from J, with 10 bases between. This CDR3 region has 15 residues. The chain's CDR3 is CASTRRSSYNSPLHF. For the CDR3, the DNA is TGTGCCAGCACCCGGAGGAGCTCCTATAATTCACCCCTCCACTTT.

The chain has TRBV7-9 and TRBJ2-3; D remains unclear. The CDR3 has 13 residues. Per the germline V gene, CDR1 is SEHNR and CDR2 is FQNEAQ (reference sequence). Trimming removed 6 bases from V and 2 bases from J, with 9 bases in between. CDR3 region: CASSPEFTDTQYF. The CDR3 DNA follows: TGTGCCAGCAGTCCAGAGTTCACAGATACGCAGTATTTT. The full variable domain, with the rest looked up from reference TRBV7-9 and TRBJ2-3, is DTGVSQNPRHKITKRGQNVTFRCDPISEHNRLYWYRQTLGQGPEFLTYFQNEAQLEKSRLLSDRFSAERPKGSFSTLEIQRTEQGDSAMYLCASSPEFTDTQYFGPGTRLTVL.

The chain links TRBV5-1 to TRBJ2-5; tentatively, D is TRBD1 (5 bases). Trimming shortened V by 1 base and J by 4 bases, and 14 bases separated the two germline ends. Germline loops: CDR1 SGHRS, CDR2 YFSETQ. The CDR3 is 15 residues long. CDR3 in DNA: TGCGCCAGCAGCTTGCTAGGTGGGGCCGGAGAGACCCAGTACTTC. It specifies CASSLLGGAGETQYF.